The 8 T cell receptor beta chains below all came from one sample that was sequenced in a study of cytomegalovirus exposure and HLA in healthy donors. 13 Jbeta primers and 60 Vbeta primers were used for the PCR. TCRdb's table, derived via immunoSEQ multiplex PCR, lists solely in-frame clones and lacks some. The data contain 150,000 to 170,000 clones, roughly 79% of them seen just once; the ten biggest clones take up about 2.7%. The source material was PBMCs. The receptors were gathered from a man younger than 30 in good health and CMV-seronegative.

In its sample, this clone was seen a few times. The chain combines TRBV14 with TRBJ1-1; maybe TRBD1 (6 bases). Trimming took 0 bases from V and 4 from J, leaving 12 bases between them. Germline CDR1 SGHDN, CDR2 FVKESK. The CDR3 contains 15 residues. DNA for the CDR3: TGTGCCAGCAGCCAAGAGGGGGCTCTTTCCACTGAAGCTTTCTTT. Translated, it gives CASSQEGALSTEAFF.

The chain combines TRBV2 with TRBJ1-2; a possible D gene is TRBD1 (5 bases). This CDR3 has 15 amino acids. The V gene's germline CDR1 is SNHLY and CDR2 FYNNEI. Deletions cut 4 bases from V and 2 bases from J, with 14 bases between. As DNA, the CDR3 is TGTGCCAGCAGTGCCCGGGGGACGGCAAACTATGGCTACACCTTC. Its translation is CASSARGTANYGYTF.

This clone was seen a handful of times. The gene calls are TRBV7-2 and TRBJ2-7, with 10 bases that match TRBD1. Per the germline V gene, CDR1 is SGHTA and CDR2 is FQGNSA. V shed 4 bases and J 3 bases; nucleotides not matched to a gene: 3. This CDR3 is built from 14 residues. The CDR3 nucleotides are TGTGCCAGCAGCTATGGACAGGGGGTCTACGAGCAGTACTTC. Translating it yields CASSYGQGVYEQYF.

This clone was seen a few times. The chain couples TRBV5-1 to TRBJ2-5; 8 bases align to TRBD1. V shed 0 bases and J 5 bases; nucleotides not matched to a gene: 9. Germline CDR1 SGHRS, CDR2 YFSETQ. CDR3 length: 16 amino acids. The CDR3 loop is CASSLATQGARETQYF. The CDR3 DNA reads as TGCGCCAGCAGCTTGGCCACGCAGGGGGCTCGGGAGACCCAGTACTTC.

The rearrangement links TRBV7-2 to TRBJ1-4; possible D gene TRBD1, 6 bases. The length of the CDR3 is 19 residues. CDR1 is SGHTA and CDR2 is FQGNSA in the germline V gene. V lost 5 bases and J 4 bases, leaving 26 bases between the germline ends. The CDR3 region is CASSVGGQRAWWLNEKLFF. The CDR3 nucleotides read TGTGCCAGCAGCGTTGGAGGACAGAGAGCGTGGTGGCTTAATGAAAAACTGTTTTTT.

The chain employs TRBV5-1 and TRBJ1-4, with D uncertain. The V gene's germline CDR1 is SGHRS and CDR2 YFSETQ. The CDR3 sequence is 12 residues long. V dropped 0 bases and J dropped 6 bases, with 3 bases sitting between them. CDR3 DNA sequence: TGCGCCAGCAGCTTGGCCGATGAAAAACTGTTTTTT. It encodes CASSLADEKLFF.

The chain carries TRBV6-6 and TRBJ2-3; TRBD1 matches at 7 bases. The length of the CDR3 is 15 residues. From germline, CDR1 is MNHNY and CDR2 SVGAGI (reference sequence). V lost 7 bases, J lost 2 bases, and 9 bases stayed unmatched. The CDR3 DNA follows: TGTGCCAGCACTATGTGGGACAGTCCCACAGATACGCAGTATTTT. It translates to CASTMWDSPTDTQYF.

This sequence joins TRBV27 and TRBJ2-6, with D maybe TRBD2 (6 bases). Germline V gene data show CDR1 as MNHEY and CDR2 as SMNVEV (reference sequence). The V end was cut by 3 bases, the J end by 0 bases, with 12 bases between. This CDR3 is built from 17 residues. The CDR3 loop is CASSFGAGSSGANVLTF. Here the CDR3 DNA reads TGTGCCAGCAGTTTCGGGGCGGGAAGCTCTGGGGCCAACGTCCTGACTTTC.